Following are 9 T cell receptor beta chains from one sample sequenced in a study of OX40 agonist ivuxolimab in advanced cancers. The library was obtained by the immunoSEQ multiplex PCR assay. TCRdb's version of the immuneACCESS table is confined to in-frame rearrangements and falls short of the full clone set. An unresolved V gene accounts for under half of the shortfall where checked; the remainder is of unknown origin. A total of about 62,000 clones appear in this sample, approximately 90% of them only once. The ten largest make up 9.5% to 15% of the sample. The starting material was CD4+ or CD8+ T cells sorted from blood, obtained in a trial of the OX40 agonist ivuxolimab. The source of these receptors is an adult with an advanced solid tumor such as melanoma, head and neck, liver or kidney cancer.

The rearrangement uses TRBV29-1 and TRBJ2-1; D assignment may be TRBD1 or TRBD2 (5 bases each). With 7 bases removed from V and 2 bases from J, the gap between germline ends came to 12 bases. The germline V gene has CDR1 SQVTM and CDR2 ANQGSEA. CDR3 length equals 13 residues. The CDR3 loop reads CSGRDGAYNEQFF. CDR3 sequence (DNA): TGCAGCGGCCGGGACGGTGCCTACAATGAGCAGTTCTTC.

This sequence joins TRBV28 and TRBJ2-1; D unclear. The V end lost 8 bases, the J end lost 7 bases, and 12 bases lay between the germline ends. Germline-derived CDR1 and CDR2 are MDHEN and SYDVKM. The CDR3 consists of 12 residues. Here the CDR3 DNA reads TGTGCCAGCGGAACCCAACTTAATGAGCAGTTCTTC. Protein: CASGTQLNEQFF.

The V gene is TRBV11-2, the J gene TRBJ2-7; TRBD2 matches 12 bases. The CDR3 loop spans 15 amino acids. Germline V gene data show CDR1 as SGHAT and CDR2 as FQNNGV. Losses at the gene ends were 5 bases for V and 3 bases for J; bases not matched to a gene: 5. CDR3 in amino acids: CASSPWTSGIYEQYF. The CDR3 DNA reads TGTGCCAGCAGCCCTTGGACTAGCGGGATCTACGAGCAGTACTTC.

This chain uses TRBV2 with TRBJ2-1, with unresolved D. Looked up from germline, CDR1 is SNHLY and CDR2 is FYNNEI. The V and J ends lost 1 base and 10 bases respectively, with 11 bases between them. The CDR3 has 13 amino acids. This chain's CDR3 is CASSEGRRLEQFF. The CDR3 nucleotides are TGTGCCAGCAGTGAAGGGCGTCGATTGGAGCAGTTCTTC.

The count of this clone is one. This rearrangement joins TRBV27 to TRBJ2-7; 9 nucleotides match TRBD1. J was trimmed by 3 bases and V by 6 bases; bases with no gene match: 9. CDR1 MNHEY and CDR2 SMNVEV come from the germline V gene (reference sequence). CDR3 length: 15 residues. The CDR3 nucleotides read TGTGCCAGCAGCCGGCCGGGACAGGGATTCTACGAGCAGTACTTC. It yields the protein CASSRPGQGFYEQYF.

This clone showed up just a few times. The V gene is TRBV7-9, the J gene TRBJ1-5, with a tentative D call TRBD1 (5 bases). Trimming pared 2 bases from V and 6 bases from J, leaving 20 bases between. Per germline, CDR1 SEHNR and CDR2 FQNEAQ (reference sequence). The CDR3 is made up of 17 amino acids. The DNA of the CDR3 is TGTGCCAGCAGCTTAACTCCCGGGACCCAGGGTGGTCAGCCCCAGCATTTT. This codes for CASSLTPGTQGGQPQHF.

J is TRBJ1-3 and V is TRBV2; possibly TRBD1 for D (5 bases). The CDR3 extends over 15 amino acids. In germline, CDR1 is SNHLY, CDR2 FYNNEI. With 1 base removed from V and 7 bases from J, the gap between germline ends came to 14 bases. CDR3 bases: TGTGCCAGCAGTGAAGGGGCAGGGATACTCAACACCATATATTTT. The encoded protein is CASSEGAGILNTIYF.

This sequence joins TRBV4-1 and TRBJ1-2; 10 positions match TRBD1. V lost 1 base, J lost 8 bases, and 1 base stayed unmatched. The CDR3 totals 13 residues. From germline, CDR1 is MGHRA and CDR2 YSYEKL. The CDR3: CASSQATGGGYTF. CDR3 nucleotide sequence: TGCGCCAGCAGCCAAGCGACAGGGGGCGGCTACACCTTC.

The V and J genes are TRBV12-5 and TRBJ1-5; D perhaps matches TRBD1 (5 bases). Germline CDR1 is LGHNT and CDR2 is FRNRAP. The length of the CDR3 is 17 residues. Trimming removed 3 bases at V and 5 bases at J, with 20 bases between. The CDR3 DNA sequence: TGTGCTAGTGGTTTCTCCCCGGGGAGGGGAGGCGATCAGCCCCAGCATTTT. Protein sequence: CASGFSPGRGGDQPQHF.